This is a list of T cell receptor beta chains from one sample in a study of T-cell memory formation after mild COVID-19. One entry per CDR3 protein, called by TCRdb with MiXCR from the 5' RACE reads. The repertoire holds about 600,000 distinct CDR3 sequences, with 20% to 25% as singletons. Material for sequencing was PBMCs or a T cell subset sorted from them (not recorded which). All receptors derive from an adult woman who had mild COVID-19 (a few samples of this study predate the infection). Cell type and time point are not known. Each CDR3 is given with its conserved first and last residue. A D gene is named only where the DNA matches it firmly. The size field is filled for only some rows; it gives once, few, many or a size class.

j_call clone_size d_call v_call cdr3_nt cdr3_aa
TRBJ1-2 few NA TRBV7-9 TGTGCCAGCAGCGACGGGACGGCCTCACATGGCTACACCTTC CASSDGTASHGYTF
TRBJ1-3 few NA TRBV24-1 TGTGCCACCAGTGATTTGCGGTCTGGAAACACCATATATTTT CATSDLRSGNTIYF
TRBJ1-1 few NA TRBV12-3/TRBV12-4 TGTGCCAGCAGTTTATACCCCGAGGGATACTCAGGGAACGAAGCTTTCTTT CASSLYPEGYSGNEAFF
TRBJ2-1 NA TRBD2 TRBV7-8 TGTGCCAGCAGCGGACTGGGACTAGCGGTGACTGAGCAGTTCTTC CASSGLGLAVTEQFF
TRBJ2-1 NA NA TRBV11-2 TGTGCCAGCAGCTTAGTTGCGGGGGCCCTATACAATGAGCAGTTCTTC CASSLVAGALYNEQFF
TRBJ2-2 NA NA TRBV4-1 TGCGCCAGCAGCCAAGTCCAGACGTCGAACACCGGGGAGCTGTTTTTT CASSQVQTSNTGELFF
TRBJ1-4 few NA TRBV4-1 TGCGCCAGCAGCCGCAGGGAGGCGGATGAAAAACTGTTTTTT CASSRREADEKLFF
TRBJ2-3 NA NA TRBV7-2 TGTGCCAGCAGCTTAGCCGAGACGAAGTATTTT CASSLAETKYF
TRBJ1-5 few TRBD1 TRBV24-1 TGTGCCACCAGTGATTCCGGGACAGGGGCCAATCAGCCCCAGCATTTT CATSDSGTGANQPQHF
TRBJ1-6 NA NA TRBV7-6 TGTGCCAGCAGCTTAGGAGGGGCGGTTTCACCCCTCCACTTT CASSLGGAVSPLHF
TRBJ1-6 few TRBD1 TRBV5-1 TGCGCCAGCAGCTTGAACCCGGGACAGGGTTTGAATTCACCCCTCCACTTT CASSLNPGQGLNSPLHF
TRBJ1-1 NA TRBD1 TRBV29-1 TGCAGCGTTGAGCGACGGGGACAGCTGAACACTGAAGCTTTCTTT CSVERRGQLNTEAFF
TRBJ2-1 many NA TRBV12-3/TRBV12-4 TGTGCCAGCAGTTTAGGCAGGGCATACAATGAGCAGTTCTTC CASSLGRAYNEQFF
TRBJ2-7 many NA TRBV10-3 TGTGCCATCAGTGAGTCGGGACAAAGGGAGCAGTACTTC CAISESGQREQYF
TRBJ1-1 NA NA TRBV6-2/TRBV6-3 TGTGCCAGTGATTCCGGGGCCCGGCTAATGAACACTGAAGCTTTCTTT CASDSGARLMNTEAFF
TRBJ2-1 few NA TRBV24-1 TGTGCCACCAGTGACCGGGCCCGGGATGAGCAGTTCTTC CATSDRARDEQFF
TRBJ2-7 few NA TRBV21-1 TGTGCCAGCAGCAAAGAGGACAGACAGTACGAGCAGTACTTC CASSKEDRQYEQYF
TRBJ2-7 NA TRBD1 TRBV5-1 TGCGCCAGCAGCTTCCACGGGACAGCCTCCTACGAGCAGTACTTC CASSFHGTASYEQYF
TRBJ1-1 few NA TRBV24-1 TGTGCCACCAGTGACACGAACACTGAAGCTTTCTTT CATSDTNTEAFF
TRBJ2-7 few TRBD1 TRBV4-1 TGCGCCAGCAGCCAACTGGGGACAGGTACCACCTACGAGCAGTACTTC CASSQLGTGTTYEQYF
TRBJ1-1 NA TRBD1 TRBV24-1 TGTGCCACCAGTGATTCAGGACAGGGTATCACTGAAGCTTTCTTT CATSDSGQGITEAFF
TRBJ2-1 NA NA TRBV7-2 TGTGCCAGCAGCCCTGGCCCCGGGACACTGGTTGGCAATGAGCAGTTCTTC CASSPGPGTLVGNEQFF
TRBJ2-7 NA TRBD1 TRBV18 TGTGCCAGCCTCCCGGGACAGGGCGCCTACGAGCAGTACTTC CASLPGQGAYEQYF
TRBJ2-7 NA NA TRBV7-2 TGTGCCAGCAGCTTAGGGTTGTACTCCGTCTACGAGCAGTACTTC CASSLGLYSVYEQYF
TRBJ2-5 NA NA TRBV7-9 TGTGCCAGCAGTCCCATCGGGGGCGGGGAGACCCAGTACTTC CASSPIGGGETQYF
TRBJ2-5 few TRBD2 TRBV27 TGTGCCAGCAGTGAAACCGGGACTAGCGGGGGGGCCCGACAAGAGACCCAGTACTTC CASSETGTSGGARQETQYF
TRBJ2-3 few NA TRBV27 TGTGCCAGCACTCCCTTGGGGAGGCCCGACGGTACGCAGTATTTT CASTPLGRPDGTQYF
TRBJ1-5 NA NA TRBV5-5 TGTGCCAGCAGCTTGGGGTTGGAGGAGCGGGGCAATCAGCCCCAGCATTTT CASSLGLEERGNQPQHF
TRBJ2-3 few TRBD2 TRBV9 TGTGCCAGCAGCGCCCGGAGCGGGGACACAGATACGCAGTATTTT CASSARSGDTDTQYF
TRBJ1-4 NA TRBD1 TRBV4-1 TGCGCCAGCAGCCATCAGGGGGGCACGACTAATGAAAAACTGTTTTTT CASSHQGGTTNEKLFF
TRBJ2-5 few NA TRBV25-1 TGTGCCAGCAGTGAATCGAGAGTACAGGGCCCACAAGAGACCCAGTACTTC CASSESRVQGPQETQYF
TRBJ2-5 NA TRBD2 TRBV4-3 TGCGCCAGCAGCTTAGACGGGAGGGGTCGAGAGACCCAGTACTTC CASSLDGRGRETQYF
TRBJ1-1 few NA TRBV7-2 TGTGCCAGCAGCCGAAACAGGGTGGCGACTGAAGCTTTCTTT CASSRNRVATEAFF
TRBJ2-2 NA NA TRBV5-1 TGCGCCAGCGCCCCTATCGGCACCGGGGAGCTGTTTTTT CASAPIGTGELFF
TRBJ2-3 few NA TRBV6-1 TGTGCCAGCGGCTTAGGATGGACAGATACGCAGTATTTT CASGLGWTDTQYF
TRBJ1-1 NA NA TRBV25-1 TGTGCCAGCAGTGAATACGGGTCGAACACTGAAGCTTTCTTT CASSEYGSNTEAFF
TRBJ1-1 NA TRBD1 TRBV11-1 TGTGCCAGCAGCCCAGGGGGATGGAACACTGAAGCTTTCTTT CASSPGGWNTEAFF
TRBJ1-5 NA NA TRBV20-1 TGCAGTGCTAGTTATCCCGGGGGCCGGGGACAGCCCCAGCATTTT CSASYPGGRGQPQHF
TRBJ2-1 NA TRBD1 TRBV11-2 TGTGCCAGCAGCTACCGGGACAGGTCGTTGGATGAGCAGTTCTTC CASSYRDRSLDEQFF
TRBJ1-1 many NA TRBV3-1 TGTGCCAGCAGTCACGGGGGCACTGAAGCTTTCTTT CASSHGGTEAFF
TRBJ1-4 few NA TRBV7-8 TGTGCCAGCAGCTTAGCGCGTGGACTCCAGACTGGAAAACTGTTTTTT CASSLARGLQTGKLFF
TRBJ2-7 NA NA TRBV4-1 TGCGCCAGCAGCCCCCTGATCCGAAGGGCCAGCGAGCAGTACTTC CASSPLIRRASEQYF
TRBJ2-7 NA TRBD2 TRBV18 TGTGCCAGCTCCGAAGCGGGACTAGCGGGACCCGAGCAGTACTTC CASSEAGLAGPEQYF
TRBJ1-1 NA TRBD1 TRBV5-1 TGCGCCAGCAGGCGGACAGGGCTCACTGAAGCTTTCTTT CASRRTGLTEAFF
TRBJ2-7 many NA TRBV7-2 TGTGCCAGCAGCTTAGTCGCCTACGAGCAGTACTTC CASSLVAYEQYF
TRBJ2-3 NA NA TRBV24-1 TGTGCCACCAGCAGCACAAAGTATAGCACAGATACGCAGTATTTT CATSSTKYSTDTQYF
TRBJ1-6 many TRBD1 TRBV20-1 TGCAGTGCCTCATCCGGGACAGGGGGCCTATATCCCATAGCCTTGTATAATTCACCCCTCCACTTT CSASSGTGGLYPIALYNSPLHF
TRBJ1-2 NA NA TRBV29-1 TGCAGCGTTGTGCCCGGACTCCGGAAGGGCTACACCTTC CSVVPGLRKGYTF
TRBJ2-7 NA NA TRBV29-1 TGCAGCGTTCTTCTGGATGGGTCCTACGAGCAGTACTTC CSVLLDGSYEQYF